The 26 T cell receptor beta chains presented below share a single source sample, sequenced in a study of a mutant IDH1 vaccine in newly diagnosed glioma. Time point of the sample: week 11, during vaccination. What each vaccine dose contained was 300 ug of mutant IDH1 20-mer peptide, accompanied by topical imiquimod. Measured with immunoSEQ multiplex PCR; TCRdb has only the in-frame clones, and not every one. The table records roughly 48,000 clones, roughly 90% of them present only once. Which antigens these TCRs recognize remains unknown. The source material was PBMCs, sampled from a glioma patient whose treatment included an IDH1 peptide vaccine. These TCRs come from a man in his fifties or sixties with glioma.

This CDR3 reads CASSLAGGTGQPQHF. Written as DNA, the CDR3 is TGTGCCAGCAGCCTCGCGGGGGGCACCGGTCAGCCCCAGCATTTT. The V gene is TRBV5-4, the J gene TRBJ1-5, with D possibly TRBD1 on 6 matching bases. The CDR3 length is 15 residues. V lost 4 bases, J lost 6 bases, and 17 bases lay in between. Germline loops: CDR1 SGHNT, CDR2 YYREEE (reference sequence).

CDR3 region: CASSPGGVNTEAFF. The CDR3 nucleotides read TGTGCCAGCAGCCCAGGTGGAGTGAACACTGAAGCTTTCTTT. V usage is TRBV9 and J usage is TRBJ1-1, with D unresolved. The germline V and J ends were trimmed by 4 bases and 0 bases, with 10 bases remaining between them. CDR3 length equals 14 residues. Germline CDR1 is SGDLS and CDR2 is YYNGEE.

The chain joins TRBV27 to TRBJ2-7, with 7 bases identical to TRBD1. J lost 2 bases, V lost 2 bases, and 0 bases had no gene match. The CDR3 contains 13 residues. In germline, CDR1 is MNHEY, CDR2 SMNVEV (reference sequence). CDR3 sequence (DNA): TGTGCCAGCAGTTTAGGGACAGCCTACGAGCAGTACTTC. It specifies CASSLGTAYEQYF.

V and J are TRBV4-1 and TRBJ1-3; tentative D call: TRBD1 (5 bases). V gave up 2 bases and J gave up 2 bases, with 13 bases separating them. Germline V gives CDR1 MGHRA, CDR2 YSYEKL. The CDR3 is 16 residues long. CDR3 sequence: CASSQPGRSPGNTIYF. CDR3 coding DNA: TGCGCCAGCAGCCAACCGGGACGGAGCCCTGGAAACACCATATATTTT.

J is TRBJ2-3 and V is TRBV13; perhaps TRBD2 as D (5 bases). This CDR3 is 14 amino acids long. Trimming removed 0 bases from V and 3 bases from J, with 7 bases in between. Germline CDR1 PRHDT, CDR2 FYEKMQ (reference sequence). The CDR3 DNA follows: TGTGCCAGCAGCTTAGGAACGGGAACAGATACGCAGTATTTT. Translating it yields CASSLGTGTDTQYF.

The chain carries TRBV19 and TRBJ2-3, with D hard to call. Trimming left V 3 bases short and J 5 bases short, with 6 bases between. The CDR3 runs 12 residues. The germline V gene encodes CDR1 LNHDA and CDR2 SQIVND (reference sequence). In DNA, the CDR3 is TGTGCCAGTAGTATTTGGGGAGATACGCAGTATTTT. This gives the protein CASSIWGDTQYF.

The chain employs TRBV5-4 and TRBJ1-5; D gene uncertain. CDR3 length: 13 amino acids. Germline V lookup: CDR1 SGHNT, CDR2 YYREEE (reference sequence). Between the trimmed V and J ends, which lost 2 bases and 5 bases, there was a span of 8 bases. The CDR3 DNA is TGTGCCAGCAGCTTCGATAGTGATCAGCCCCAGCATTTT. This codes for CASSFDSDQPQHF.

The V and J genes are TRBV28 and TRBJ2-7; TRBD2 agrees at 11 bases. Germline assignment: CDR1 MDHEN and CDR2 SYDVKM. V lost 6 bases and J lost 3; bases outside the gene matches: 4. The CDR3 is 14 amino acids. The CDR3 bases are TGTGCCAGCAGATTAGCGGGAGGGAACTACGAGCAGTACTTC. This translates into CASRLAGGNYEQYF.

The chain combines TRBV5-5 with TRBJ1-5, with a possible D match to TRBD1 (5 bases). There are 16 residues in the CDR3. The germline V and J ends were trimmed by 0 bases and 2 bases, with 12 bases remaining between them. Germline CDR1 is SGHKS and CDR2 is YYEKEE (reference sequence). CDR3 protein: CASSLVGGPGNQPQHF. The CDR3 coding sequence is TGTGCCAGCAGCTTGGTTGGGGGTCCGGGCAATCAGCCCCAGCATTTT.

The chain links TRBV5-8 to TRBJ2-7, with 7 bases fitting TRBD2. Looked up from germline, CDR1 is SGHTS and CDR2 is YDEGEE. This CDR3 comprises 12 residues. The V and J ends lost 5 bases and 6 bases, in that order; junction bases with no gene match: 5. CDR3 sequence (DNA): TGTGCCAGCAGTTACACGGGGGGCGAGCAGTACTTC. This translates into CASSYTGGEQYF.

V usage is TRBV7-6 and J usage is TRBJ2-7, with D unclear. Germline CDR1 reads SGHVS; CDR2 reads FNYEAQ. This CDR3 spans 13 amino acids. Trimming stripped 0 bases from V and 4 bases from J, with 7 bases between. The CDR3 spells CASSLALWYEQYF. The DNA for the CDR3 is TGTGCCAGCAGCTTAGCGCTCTGGTACGAGCAGTACTTC.

CDR3 region: CASSQGTGNHEKLFF. Written as DNA, the CDR3 is TGTGCCAGCAGCCAAGGGACAGGGAATCATGAAAAACTGTTTTTT. The chain links TRBV4-2 to TRBJ1-4; 8 bases map to TRBD1. The germline gives CDR1 LGHNA, CDR2 YNFKEQ. Unmatched junction bases numbered 4, after V lost 1 base and J lost 6 bases. CDR3 length equals 15 residues.

The CDR3, as DNA: TGTGCCAGCAGCATAGGACAGGGAATACCCTACGAGCAGTACTTC. It encodes CASSIGQGIPYEQYF. The chain combines TRBV7-2 with TRBJ2-7; TRBD1 matches at 8 bases. V was clipped by 5 bases and J by 2 bases; unmatched bases: 8. Germline V gene lookup returns CDR1 SGHTA and CDR2 FQGNSA. The CDR3 is made up of 15 amino acids.

The chain has TRBV9 and TRBJ2-2; TRBD2 matches at 12 bases. The CDR3 is 21 residues long. Germline V CDR1 and CDR2: SGDLS, YYNGEE. V shed 3 bases, J shed 4 bases, and the junction held 19 bases outside the gene matches. The CDR3 DNA is TGTGCCAGCAGCGCAGAGGTTCCGGGACTAGCGGGCCGACGGGGCACCGGGGAGCTGTTTTTT. Protein: CASSAEVPGLAGRRGTGELFF.

V and J are TRBV4-3 and TRBJ1-6; TRBD1 aligns across 8 bases. Per the germline V gene, CDR1 is LGHNA and CDR2 is YSLEER. With 0 bases clipped from V and 2 bases from J, the junction kept 6 bases outside the gene matches. This CDR3 region has 18 residues. The CDR3: CASSQDHTGGAYNSPLHF. The CDR3 DNA sequence: TGCGCCAGCAGCCAAGATCACACAGGGGGGGCCTATAATTCACCCCTCCACTTT.

J is TRBJ1-3 and V is TRBV30; D is possibly TRBD1 (6 bases). This CDR3 spans 15 amino acids. The germline V gene has CDR1 GTSNPN and CDR2 SVGIG (reference sequence). Trimming left V 7 bases short and J 0 bases short, with 16 bases between. The CDR3 nucleotides are TGTGCCTCATTAGGACAGCTTCACTCTGGAAACACCATATATTTT. Protein product: CASLGQLHSGNTIYF.

This chain joins TRBV6-5 and TRBJ2-7, with D maybe TRBD1 (6 bases). Germline lookup yields CDR1 MNHEY and CDR2 SVGAGI. The V gene lost 2 bases and the J gene lost 7 bases, with 15 bases spanning the gap. This CDR3 region has 14 residues. The CDR3 loop is CASSYGRGKWEQYF. The DNA for the CDR3 is TGTGCCAGCAGTTACGGTAGGGGGAAATGGGAGCAGTACTTC.

The CDR3 DNA sequence: TGTGCCAGCAGAACCGCCGGGACAGACCCGGGGACCGGGGAGCTGTTTTTT. Residues: CASRTAGTDPGTGELFF. V and J are TRBV27 and TRBJ2-2; TRBD1 matches at 7 bases. CDR1 MNHEY and CDR2 SMNVEV come from the germline V gene (reference sequence). With V trimmed by 6 bases and J by 5 bases, 15 bases remained unmatched. The CDR3 has 17 residues.

The chain employs TRBV10-3 and TRBJ2-5, with 11 bases fitting TRBD2. Germline values: CDR1 ENHRY, CDR2 SYGVKD. The junction had 8 bases not matched to a gene; V was cut back by 6 bases and J by 5 bases. CDR3 length: 15 residues. CDR3 sequence reads: CAIRGTSGPRETQYF. CDR3 DNA: TGTGCCATCAGGGGGACTAGCGGACCCCGGGAGACCCAGTACTTC.

This chain uses TRBV7-2 with TRBJ2-5; TRBD2 might be the D (7 bases). The CDR3 is made up of 15 amino acids. The V gene lost 5 bases and the J gene lost 0 bases, with 13 bases spanning the gap. The germline V gene has CDR1 SGHTA and CDR2 FQGNSA. CDR3 sequence: CASSRGGTYQETQYF. As DNA, the CDR3 is TGTGCCAGCAGCAGGGGGGGGACTTACCAAGAGACCCAGTACTTC.

This clone is labeled medium-sized (0.01 to 0.1%). The sample contains more than one DNA sequence encoding this CDR3. V usage is TRBV15 and J usage is TRBJ2-7; the match to TRBD1 covers 9 bases. The CDR3 has 14 amino acids. The V segment lost 1 base and the J segment 5 bases; nucleotides outside the gene matches: 3. Germline CDR1 reads LNHNV; CDR2 reads YYDKDF (reference sequence). CDR3 region: CATSRGQGENEQYF. Written as DNA, the CDR3 is TGTGCCACCAGCAGAGGACAGGGGGAGAACGAGCAGTACTTC.

The V and J genes are TRBV7-6 and TRBJ1-1; 8 bases fit TRBD1. Germline assignment: CDR1 SGHVS and CDR2 FNYEAQ. The CDR3 runs 14 residues. J gave up 9 bases and V 5 bases, and 11 bases lay outside the gene matches. The CDR3 here is CASSHIRQGMKAFF. The CDR3 DNA sequence: TGTGCCAGCAGCCATATAAGACAGGGGATGAAAGCTTTCTTT.

This chain joins TRBV30 and TRBJ1-5, with TRBD1 matching over 8 bases. The germline V gene encodes CDR1 GTSNPN and CDR2 SVGIG (reference sequence). J gave up 4 bases and V 6 bases, and 14 bases lay outside the gene matches. CDR3 length: 16 residues. DNA of the CDR3: TGTGCCTGCCTTAGACAGGGGTGGAGAGCAAATCAGCCCCAGCATTTT. This codes for CACLRQGWRANQPQHF. Looking up the rest from reference TRBV30 and TRBJ1-5 gives the full variable domain: SQTIHQWPATLVQPVGSPLSLECTVEGTSNPNLYWYRQAAGRGLQLLFYSVGIGQISSEVPQNLSASRPQDRQFILSSKKLLLSDSGFYLCACLRQGWRANQPQHFGDGTRLSIL.

The chain joins TRBV30 to TRBJ2-5; possibly TRBD2 for D (6 bases). CDR1 is GTSNPN and CDR2 is SVGIG in the germline V gene (reference sequence). This CDR3 is 15 amino acids long. V was clipped by 0 bases and J by 5 bases, with 16 bases between them. This chain's CDR3 is CAWSVPSAGRETQYF. CDR3 nucleotides: TGTGCCTGGAGTGTACCATCGGCGGGGAGGGAGACCCAGTACTTC. The full variable domain, completed using reference TRBV30 and TRBJ2-5, is SQTIHQWPATLVQPVGSPLSLECTVEGTSNPNLYWYRQAAGRGLQLLFYSVGIGQISSEVPQNLSASRPQDRQFILSSKKLLLSDSGFYLCAWSVPSAGRETQYFGPGTRLLVL.

This chain joins TRBV27 and TRBJ1-4; perhaps TRBD1 as D (5 bases). The CDR3 runs to 16 residues. V was trimmed by 5 bases and J by 0 bases, leaving 13 bases between them. The germline V gene encodes CDR1 MNHEY and CDR2 SMNVEV (reference sequence). The CDR3 here is CASSLWTPSTNEKLFF. Here the CDR3 DNA reads TGTGCCAGCAGTCTTTGGACACCTTCAACTAATGAAAAACTGTTTTTT.

The chain recombines TRBV18 with TRBJ2-1, with 12 bases matching TRBD2. The CDR3 consists of 17 residues. Germline V lookup: CDR1 KGHSH, CDR2 LQKENI. V trimming: 4 bases; J trimming: 0 bases; junction bases outside the gene matches: 4. This CDR3 is CASSRTSGVSSYNEQFF. The CDR3 DNA is TGTGCCAGCTCACGGACTAGCGGGGTTAGCTCCTACAATGAGCAGTTCTTC.